This TCR beta chain was documented in a study of radiotherapy plus CTLA-4 blockade in lung cancer. In the study overall: An objective response was seen in 18% of patients, and disease control in just over 30%.

Chemo-refractory metastatic non-small-cell lung cancer patients underwent focal radiation alongside CTLA-4 blockade with ipilimumab. The protocol was immunoSEQ multiplex PCR, while the TCRdb copy is restricted to in-frame clones and leaves out a portion. Of roughly 30,000 clones listed, around four fifths are singletons. In germline, CDR1 is SGHTA, CDR2 FQGTGA. Trimming stripped 1 base from V and 4 bases from J, with 6 bases between. CDR3 length equals 13 residues. Notes on this clone: Its antigen remains unidentified.

Study-wide results and limits: Response was reportedly best predicted by early blood T cell clone dynamics, with interferon-beta. Blood-borne expansion of tumor-derived TCR clones followed radiotherapy plus ipilimumab.

This clonotype was sampled from a human donor with non-small cell lung cancer that progressed on radiotherapy plus ipilimumab. V usage is TRBV7-3 and J usage is TRBJ2-3; tentative D call: TRBD2 (6 bases). This material consisted of peripheral blood, taken from a patient treated with radiotherapy plus ipilimumab. CDR3 protein: CASSLIAADTQYF. CDR3 DNA sequence: TGTGCCAGCAGCTTAATAGCGGCAGATACGCAGTATTTT.